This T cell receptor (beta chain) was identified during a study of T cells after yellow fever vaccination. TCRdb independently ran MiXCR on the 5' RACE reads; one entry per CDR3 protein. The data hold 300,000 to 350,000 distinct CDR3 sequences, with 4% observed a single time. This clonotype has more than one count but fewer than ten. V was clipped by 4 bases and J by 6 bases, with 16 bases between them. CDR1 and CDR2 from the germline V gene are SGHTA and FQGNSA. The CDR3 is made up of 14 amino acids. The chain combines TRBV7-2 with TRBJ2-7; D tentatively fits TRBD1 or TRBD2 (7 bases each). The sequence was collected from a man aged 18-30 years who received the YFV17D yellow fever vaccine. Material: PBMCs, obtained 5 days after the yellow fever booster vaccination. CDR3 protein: CASSSQGEGVEQYF. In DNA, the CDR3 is TGTGCCAGCAGCTCGCAGGGGGAGGGGGTCGAGCAGTACTTC. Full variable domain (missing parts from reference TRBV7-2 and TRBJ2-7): GAGVSQSPSNKVTEKGKDVELRCDPISGHTALYWYRQSLGQGLEFLIYFQGNSAPDKSGLPSDRFSAERTGGSVSTLTIQRTQQEDSAVYLCASSSQGEGVEQYFGPGTRLTVT.